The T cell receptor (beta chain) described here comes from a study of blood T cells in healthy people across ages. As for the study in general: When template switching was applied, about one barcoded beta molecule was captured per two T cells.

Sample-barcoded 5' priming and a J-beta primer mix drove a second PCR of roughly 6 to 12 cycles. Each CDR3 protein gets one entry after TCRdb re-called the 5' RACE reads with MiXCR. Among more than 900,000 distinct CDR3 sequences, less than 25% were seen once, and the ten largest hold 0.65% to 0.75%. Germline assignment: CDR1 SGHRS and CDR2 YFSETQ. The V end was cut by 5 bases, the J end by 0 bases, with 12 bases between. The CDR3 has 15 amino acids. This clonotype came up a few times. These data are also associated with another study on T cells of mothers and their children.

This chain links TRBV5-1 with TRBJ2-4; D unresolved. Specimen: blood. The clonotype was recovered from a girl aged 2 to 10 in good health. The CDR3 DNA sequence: TGCGCCAGCAGATATCAGGCCCGAGCCAAAAACATTCAGTACTTC. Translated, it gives CASRYQARAKNIQYF.